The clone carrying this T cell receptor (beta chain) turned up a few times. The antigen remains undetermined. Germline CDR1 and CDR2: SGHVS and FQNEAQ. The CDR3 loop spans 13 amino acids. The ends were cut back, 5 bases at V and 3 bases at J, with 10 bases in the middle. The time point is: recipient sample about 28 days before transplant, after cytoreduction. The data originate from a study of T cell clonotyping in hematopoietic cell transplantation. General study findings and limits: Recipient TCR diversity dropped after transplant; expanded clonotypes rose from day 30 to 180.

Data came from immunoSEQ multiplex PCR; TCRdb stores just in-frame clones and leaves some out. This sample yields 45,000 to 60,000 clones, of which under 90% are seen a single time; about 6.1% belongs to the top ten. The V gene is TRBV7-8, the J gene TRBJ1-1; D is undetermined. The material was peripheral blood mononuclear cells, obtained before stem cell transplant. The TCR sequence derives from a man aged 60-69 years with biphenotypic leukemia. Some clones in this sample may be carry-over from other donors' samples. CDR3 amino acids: CASSSPADTEAFF. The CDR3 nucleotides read TGTGCCAGCAGCAGTCCGGCGGACACTGAAGCTTTCTTT.